The entry below gives a single T cell receptor (beta chain) sequence along with its context. The data stem from a study of CD8 T cells in Susac syndrome. Reverse transcription of about 0.45 to 1 ug RNA was carried out with random hexamers. TCRdb used MiXCR to reprocess the immunoSEQ multiplex PCR reads, holding one entry per CDR3 protein. The sample includes a few hundred thousand distinct CDR3 sequences, approximately 90% of them seen just once. The ends were cut back, 3 bases at V and 4 bases at J, with 9 bases in the middle. The CDR3 has 13 residues. The multiple sclerosis controls comprised treatment-naive patients whose relapsing-remitting disease was stable or active.

This clonotype was obtained from a human donor with multiple sclerosis. What was sequenced was CD8+ T cells from PBMCs. V is TRBV12-3 or TRBV12-4 and J is TRBJ1-2, with D tentatively TRBD1 (6 bases). The CDR3 region is CASSFGQTYGYTF. For the CDR3, the DNA is TGTGCCAGCAGTTTTGGACAGACCTATGGCTACACCTTC.